This T cell receptor (beta chain) was observed in a study of neurological immune-mediated disorders. 5'RACE with 10-nucleotide random UMIs produced the cDNA. Via MiXCR, TCRdb re-called the 5' RACE reads, giving one row per CDR3 protein. This repertoire shows roughly 74,000 distinct CDR3 sequences, approximately 5.2% found once; its top ten account for around 7%. The study's findings and limits: HTLV-1-associated myelopathy had the most TCR clonal expansion, whereas multiple sclerosis had the least (lower than in healthy controls).

This clonotype was seen ten or more times. Its antigen is still unknown. The receptor was isolated from a man aged 18 to 30 with multiple sclerosis. Sequenced input: PBMCs.

This CDR3 reads CASSPGPDSSTDTQYF. The CDR3 nucleotides read TGTGCCAGCAGCCCAGGACCCGATTCCAGCACAGATACGCAGTATTTT. V usage is TRBV7-7 and J usage is TRBJ2-3; D gene unclear. This CDR3 spans 16 amino acids. V shed 5 bases and J shed 0 bases, with 15 bases lying between them. Germline CDR1 is SSHAT and CDR2 is FNYEAQ (reference sequence). The full variable domain, its missing parts supplied by reference TRBV7-7 and TRBJ2-3, is GAGVSQSPRYKVTKRGQDVTLRCDPISSHATLYWYQQALGQGPEFLTYFNYEAQPDKSGLPSDRFSAERPEGSISTLTIQRTEQRDSAMYRCASSPGPDSSTDTQYFGPGTRLTVL.